The clone carrying this TCR beta chain was seen at least ten times. What it recognizes is unknown. The sample belongs to a study of T-cell reconstitution after alpha-beta-depleted transplantation in children. Findings and limits, study-wide: Several hundred rapidly expanded clones from non-depleted graft cells reportedly supplied alpha-beta T cells about two months post-transplant.

Using unique molecular identifiers, the investigators prepared the TCRbeta library. Via MiXCR, TCRdb re-called the PCR reads, giving one row per CDR3 protein. The table shows over 450,000 distinct CDR3 sequences, with about 10% occurring only once. The length of the CDR3 is 16 residues. Per germline, CDR1 SGHTA and CDR2 FQGNSA. Losses at the gene ends were 5 bases for V and 5 bases for J; bases not matched to a gene: 9. This chain links TRBV7-2 with TRBJ2-5; TRBD1 agrees at 12 bases. Material: PBMCs, obtained before TCRalphabeta/CD19-depleted stem cell transplant. The TCR comes from a child younger than 10 with inherited bone marrow failure, due to receive a stem cell transplant. The CDR3 DNA follows: TGTGCCAGCAGCCGCTCCGGGACAGGGGGCTGGGAGACCCAGTACTTC. Translating it yields CASSRSGTGGWETQYF.